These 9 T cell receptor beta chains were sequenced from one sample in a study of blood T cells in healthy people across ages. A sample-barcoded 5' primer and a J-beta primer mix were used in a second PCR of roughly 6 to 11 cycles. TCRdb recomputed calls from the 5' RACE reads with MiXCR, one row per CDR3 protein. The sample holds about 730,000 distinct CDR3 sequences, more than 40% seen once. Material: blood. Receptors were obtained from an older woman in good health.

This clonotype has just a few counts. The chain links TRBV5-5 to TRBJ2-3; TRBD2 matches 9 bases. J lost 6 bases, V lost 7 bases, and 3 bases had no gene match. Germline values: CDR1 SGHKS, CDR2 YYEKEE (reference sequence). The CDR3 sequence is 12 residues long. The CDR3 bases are TGTGCCAGCGGTAGCGGGAGCGATACGCAGTATTTT. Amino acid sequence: CASGSGSDTQYF. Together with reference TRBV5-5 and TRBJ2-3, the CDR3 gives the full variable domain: DAGVTQSPTHLIKTRGQQVTLRCSPISGHKSVSWYQQVLGQGPQFIFQYYEKEERGRGNFPDRFSARQFPNYSSELNVNALLLGDSALYLCASGSGSDTQYFGPGTRLTVL.

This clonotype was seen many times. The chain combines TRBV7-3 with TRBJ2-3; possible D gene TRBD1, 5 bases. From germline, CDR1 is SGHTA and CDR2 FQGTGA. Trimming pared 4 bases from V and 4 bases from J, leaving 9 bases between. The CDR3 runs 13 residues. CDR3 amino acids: CASSSQGPDTQYF. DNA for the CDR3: TGTGCCAGCAGCTCCCAGGGCCCAGATACGCAGTATTTT.

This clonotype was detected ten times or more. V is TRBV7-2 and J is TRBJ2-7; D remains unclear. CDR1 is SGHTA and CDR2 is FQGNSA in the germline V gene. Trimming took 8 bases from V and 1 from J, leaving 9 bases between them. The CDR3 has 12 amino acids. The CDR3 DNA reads TGTGCCAGCGGCGTACCGTCCTACGAGCAGTACTTC. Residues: CASGVPSYEQYF.

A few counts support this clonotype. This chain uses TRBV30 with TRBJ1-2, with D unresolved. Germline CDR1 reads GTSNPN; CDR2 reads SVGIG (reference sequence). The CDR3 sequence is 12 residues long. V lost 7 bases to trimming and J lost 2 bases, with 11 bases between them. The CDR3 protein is CALSPENYGYTF. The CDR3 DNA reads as TGTGCCTTAAGCCCAGAAAACTATGGCTACACCTTC.

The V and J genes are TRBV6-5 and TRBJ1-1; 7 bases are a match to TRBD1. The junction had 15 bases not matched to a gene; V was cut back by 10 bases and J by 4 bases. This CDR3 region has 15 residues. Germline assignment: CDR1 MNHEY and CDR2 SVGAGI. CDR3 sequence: CATRQTGTEGTEAFF. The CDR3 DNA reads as TGTGCCACGCGCCAAACCGGGACAGAGGGCACTGAAGCTTTCTTT.

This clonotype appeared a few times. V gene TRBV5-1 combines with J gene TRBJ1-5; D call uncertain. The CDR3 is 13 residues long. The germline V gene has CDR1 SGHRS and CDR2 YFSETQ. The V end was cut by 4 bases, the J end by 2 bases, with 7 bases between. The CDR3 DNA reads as TGCGCCAGCAGCAATGATGGCAATCAGCCCCAGCATTTT. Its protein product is CASSNDGNQPQHF. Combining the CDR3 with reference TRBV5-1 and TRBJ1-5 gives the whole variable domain KAGVTQTPRYLIKTRGQQVTLSCSPISGHRSVSWYQQTPGQGLQFLFEYFSETQRNKGNFPGRFSGRQFSNSRSEMNVSTLELGDSALYLCASSNDGNQPQHFGDGTRLSIL.

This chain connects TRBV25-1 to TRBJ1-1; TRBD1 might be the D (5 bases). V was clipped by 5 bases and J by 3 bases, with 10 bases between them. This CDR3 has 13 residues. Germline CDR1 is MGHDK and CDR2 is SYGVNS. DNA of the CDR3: TGTGCCAGCAGTCGGGGGGGATACACTGAAGCTTTCTTT. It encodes CASSRGGYTEAFF.

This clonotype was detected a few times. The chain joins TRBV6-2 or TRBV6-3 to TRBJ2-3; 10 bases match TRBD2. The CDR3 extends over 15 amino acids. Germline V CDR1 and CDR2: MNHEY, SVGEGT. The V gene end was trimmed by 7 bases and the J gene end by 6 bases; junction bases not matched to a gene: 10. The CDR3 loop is CASKSGGALADTQYF. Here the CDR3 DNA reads TGTGCCAGCAAGAGCGGGGGGGCGCTCGCGGATACGCAGTATTTT.

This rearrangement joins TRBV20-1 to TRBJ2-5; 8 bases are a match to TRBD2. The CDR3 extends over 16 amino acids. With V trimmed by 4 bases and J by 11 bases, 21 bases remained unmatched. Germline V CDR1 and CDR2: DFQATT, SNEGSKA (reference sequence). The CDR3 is CSATGLLAEHYNEQYF. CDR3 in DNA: TGCAGTGCTACGGGGCTACTAGCGGAGCATTACAATGAGCAGTACTTC.